This T cell receptor (beta chain) was identified in a study of blood T cell repertoires in COVID-19. The CDR3 consists of 13 residues. Unmatched junction bases numbered 8, after V lost 5 bases and J lost 12 bases. Germline V gene lookup returns CDR1 SGHAT and CDR2 FQNNGV. In the authors' methods: Amplifying reference gene primers gave estimates of nucleated cell counts. Some clones are missing from TCRdb's copy, which holds only in-frame ones; the method was immunoSEQ multiplex PCR. For V, J and clone size, that table is used; D and trimming come from the DNA. The table has approximately 200,000 clones, over 80% seen once.

The sequenced sample was peripheral blood. The chain carries TRBV11-2 and TRBJ2-1; TRBD2 aligns across 9 bases. The source of this sequence is a human donor in a cohort sampled during active COVID-19. DNA for the CDR3: TGTGCCAGCAGCCCCCGACTAGCGGTGGGGCAGTTCTTC. It encodes CASSPRLAVGQFF.